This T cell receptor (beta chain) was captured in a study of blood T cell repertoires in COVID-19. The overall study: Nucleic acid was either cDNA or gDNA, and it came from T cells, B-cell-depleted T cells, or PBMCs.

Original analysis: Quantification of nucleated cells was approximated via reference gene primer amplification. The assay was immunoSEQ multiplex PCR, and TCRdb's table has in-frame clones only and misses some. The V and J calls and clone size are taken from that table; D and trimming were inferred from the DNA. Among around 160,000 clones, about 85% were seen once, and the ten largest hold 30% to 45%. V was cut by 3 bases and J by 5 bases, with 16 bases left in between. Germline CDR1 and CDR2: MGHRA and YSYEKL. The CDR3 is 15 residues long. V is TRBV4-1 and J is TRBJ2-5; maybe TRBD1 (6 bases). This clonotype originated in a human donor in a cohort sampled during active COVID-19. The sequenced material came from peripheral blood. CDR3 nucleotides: TGCGCCAGCAGCCAGGGTCACAGGGTTGGGGAGACCCAGTACTTC. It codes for CASSQGHRVGETQYF.